This entry lists 21 T cell receptor beta chains sequenced from one sample in a study of CXCR3-negative and CXCR3-positive naive CD8 T cells. Study findings and constraints: CXCR3-positive naive cells had more hydrophobic TRB CDR3s than CXCR3-negative naive cells.

The antigens for these receptors are not known. Libraries were UMI-labeled 5' RACE TRB cDNA. TCRdb re-called the 5' RACE reads; one entry per CDR3 protein, DNA not given. The sample holds approximately 100,000 distinct CDR3 sequences. The specimen was naive CXCR3+ CD8+ T cells from blood. Specified subset: CD45RO-CCR7+CD27+CD95- naive CD8+ T cells expressing CXCR3 (TNR3+). The receptors come from a human donor in good health. Some clones in this sample may be carry-over from other donors' samples.

The gene calls are TRBV12-3 or TRBV12-4 and TRBJ2-1; the D call of TRBD1 rests on TCRdb alone, since no DNA is present to check it. CDR3 length: 15 amino acids. CDR3: CASRPQGGINNEQFF.

The rearrangement links TRBV4-3 to TRBJ1-1. The CDR3 extends over 14 amino acids. Per the germline V gene, CDR1 is LGHNA and CDR2 is YSLEER. Here the CDR3 reads CASSQEIQDTEAFF.

This chain connects TRBV7-9 to TRBJ2-1. The CDR3 sequence is 12 residues long. The germline CDR1 and CDR2 sequences are SEHNR and FQNEAQ (reference sequence). CDR3 sequence reads: CASSENPIEQFF.

The chain couples TRBV7-7 to TRBJ2-7; TCRdb names TRBD1, which stays unverified in the absence of DNA. The germline V gene has CDR1 SSHAT and CDR2 FNYEAQ (reference sequence). The CDR3 length is 16 residues. CDR3 amino acids: CASSLVRDRVSYEQYF.

V usage is TRBV5-5 and J usage is TRBJ2-7. Germline assignment: CDR1 SGHKS and CDR2 YYEKEE (reference sequence). This CDR3 is built from 14 residues. CDR3 sequence reads: CASSLDRDYYEQYF. Combining the CDR3 with reference TRBV5-5 and TRBJ2-7 gives the whole variable domain DAGVTQSPTHLIKTRGQQVTLRCSPISGHKSVSWYQQVLGQGPQFIFQYYEKEERGRGNFPDRFSARQFPNYSSELNVNALLLGDSALYLCASSLDRDYYEQYFGPGTRLTVT.

The chain employs TRBV3-1 and TRBJ2-2; TCRdb lists TRBD1, though no DNA is available to test this call. Germline CDR1 LGHDT, CDR2 YNNKEL (reference sequence). The CDR3 totals 17 residues. CDR3 sequence: CASSQDMRTDNTGELFF. Full variable domain (rest looked up from reference TRBV3-1 and TRBJ2-2): DTAVSQTPKYLVTQMGNDKSIKCEQNLGHDTMYWYKQDSKKFLKIMFSYNNKELIINETVPNRFSPKSPDKAHLNLHINSLELGDSAVYFCASSQDMRTDNTGELFFGEGSRLTVL.

This chain uses TRBV4-3 with TRBJ2-1; TCRdb names TRBD1, which stays unverified in the absence of DNA. In germline, CDR1 is LGHNA, CDR2 YSLEER. The CDR3 consists of 15 residues. The CDR3: CASSQDQGSYNEQFF.

The chain combines TRBV12-3 or TRBV12-4 with TRBJ2-1; the TCRdb call, TRBD1, lacks DNA for checking. CDR3 size: 15 residues. CDR3 region: CASSRPTGAYNEQFF.

This chain links TRBV19 with TRBJ2-5; absent DNA, TCRdb's TRBD1 call cannot be checked. This CDR3 region has 16 residues. Germline CDR1 LNHDA, CDR2 SQIVND (reference sequence). This chain's CDR3 is CASSSRDAPPGETQYF. The full variable domain, rest sourced from reference TRBV19 and TRBJ2-5, is DGGITQSPKYLFRKEGQNVTLSCEQNLNHDAMYWYRQDPGQGLRLIYYSQIVNDFQKGDIAEGYSVSREKKESFPLTVTSAQKNPTAFYLCASSSRDAPPGETQYFGPGTRLLVL.

The V gene is TRBV12-3 or TRBV12-4, the J gene TRBJ2-7. The CDR3 is 12 residues long. CDR3 sequence reads: CASSLSRYEQYF.

This chain connects TRBV27 to TRBJ2-7; without DNA, the TCRdb call of TRBD2 cannot be checked. Germline values: CDR1 MNHEY, CDR2 SMNVEV (reference sequence). The CDR3 sequence is 17 residues long. The CDR3 loop reads CASSLLAGGPGSYEQYF.

This chain uses TRBV28 with TRBJ2-1; TCRdb designates TRBD1, a call that cannot be tested without DNA. Per germline, CDR1 MDHEN and CDR2 SYDVKM. The CDR3 contains 13 residues. The CDR3: CAIPPVTYNEQFF. Full variable domain (missing parts from reference TRBV28 and TRBJ2-1): DVKVTQSSRYLVKRTGEKVFLECVQDMDHENMFWYRQDPGLGLRLIYFSYDVKMKEKGDIPEGYSVSREKKERFSLILESASTNQTSMYLCAIPPVTYNEQFFGPGTRLTVL.

The V and J genes are TRBV5-5 and TRBJ2-3. Per germline, CDR1 SGHKS and CDR2 YYEKEE (reference sequence). CDR3 length: 13 residues. The CDR3 sequence: CASSPDSTDTQYF.

The rearrangement uses TRBV6-6 and TRBJ2-1; TCRdb's assignment of TRBD2 cannot be checked, as there is no DNA. CDR3 length equals 16 residues. Looked up from germline, CDR1 is MNHNY and CDR2 is SVGAGI (reference sequence). The CDR3 region is CASSRGGAGSYNEQFF.

This chain links TRBV5-4 with TRBJ1-5. The CDR3 has 14 amino acids. Germline V gene lookup returns CDR1 SGHNT and CDR2 YYREEE (reference sequence). This CDR3 is CASSFGPGNQPQHF. Drawing the rest from reference TRBV5-4 and TRBJ1-5, the complete variable domain is ETGVTQSPTHLIKTRGQQVTLRCSSQSGHNTVSWYQQALGQGPQFIFQYYREEENGRGNFPPRFSGLQFPNYSSELNVNALELDDSALYLCASSFGPGNQPQHFGDGTRLSIL.

The chain uses TRBV29-1 and TRBJ1-1; TCRdb proposes TRBD1, but this gene call is untestable without DNA. CDR1 and CDR2 (germline): SQVTM, ANQGSEA. The CDR3 consists of 13 residues. The CDR3 sequence is CSVGQGLNTEAFF.

J is TRBJ2-7 and V is TRBV9; TCRdb proposes TRBD1, but this gene call is untestable without DNA. CDR3 length: 16 residues. Germline V lookup: CDR1 SGDLS, CDR2 YYNGEE. CDR3: CASSVDVGQFMDEQYF.

V is TRBV20-1 and J is TRBJ2-7; there is no DNA to check the TCRdb D call of TRBD1. Germline CDR1 is DFQATT and CDR2 is SNEGSKA (reference sequence). CDR3 length equals 15 residues. CDR3: CSARDPGQGLYEQYF.

This CDR3 is CASSEGTVNEKLFF. The V and J genes are TRBV2 and TRBJ1-4; TCRdb lists TRBD1, though no DNA is available to test this call. CDR1 SNHLY and CDR2 FYNNEI come from the germline V gene. The CDR3 is 14 amino acids. Supplemented by reference TRBV2 and TRBJ1-4, the full variable domain reads EPEVTQTPSHQVTQMGQEVILRCVPISNHLYFYWYRQILGQKVEFLVSFYNNEISEKSEIFDDQFSVERPDGSNFTLKIRSTKLEDSAMYFCASSEGTVNEKLFFGSGTQLSVL.

The chain combines TRBV5-1 with TRBJ1-2; the D call of TRBD1 rests on TCRdb alone, since no DNA is present to check it. Germline CDR1 SGHRS, CDR2 YFSETQ. The CDR3 consists of 13 residues. CDR3 region: CASTSGRGYGYTF. The full variable domain, in which reference TRBV5-1 and TRBJ1-2 provide the parts outside the CDR3, is KAGVTQTPRYLIKTRGQQVTLSCSPISGHRSVSWYQQTPGQGLQFLFEYFSETQRNKGNFPGRFSGRQFSNSRSEMNVSTLELGDSALYLCASTSGRGYGYTFGSGTRLTVV.

This chain connects TRBV7-9 to TRBJ2-1; no DNA is available, so the TRBD2 call from TCRdb remains unchecked. The germline CDR1 and CDR2 sequences are SEHNR and FQNEAQ (reference sequence). The CDR3 sequence is 13 residues long. Here the CDR3 reads CASTSDGWDEQFF. Complete variable domain (other parts from reference TRBV7-9 and TRBJ2-1): DTGVSQNPRHKITKRGQNVTFRCDPISEHNRLYWYRQTLGQGPEFLTYFQNEAQLEKSRLLSDRFSAERPKGSFSTLEIQRTEQGDSAMYLCASTSDGWDEQFFGPGTRLTVL.